The 22 T cell receptor beta chains listed next were all sequenced from one sample in a study of neurological immune-mediated disorders. TCRdb itself ran the 5' RACE reads through MiXCR, one entry per CDR3 protein. Here the sample spans 40,000 to 50,000 distinct CDR3 sequences, 1.9% being singletons. What was sequenced was PBMCs. The receptor source for this set is a woman between 35 and 50 years old with multiple sclerosis.

This clonotype was found many times. CDR3 in DNA: TGCAGTGCTAGAGATATAGGGGGGCCAGGCGAGCAGTACTTC. Translation gives CSARDIGGPGEQYF. This chain joins TRBV20-1 and TRBJ2-7, with D possibly called TRBD1 or TRBD2 (6 bases each). CDR3 size: 14 residues. CDR1 and CDR2 (germline): DFQATT, SNEGSKA (reference sequence). The V end lost 0 bases, the J end lost 6 bases, and 15 bases lay between the germline ends.

This clonotype was found many times. The chain combines TRBV20-1 with TRBJ2-7, with 7 bases identical to TRBD1. Trimming at V came to 4 bases and at J to 3 bases, leaving 9 bases not matched to a gene. The CDR3 runs 14 residues. Germline-derived CDR1 and CDR2 are DFQATT and SNEGSKA (reference sequence). The CDR3 protein is CSANEGDRYYEQYF. CDR3 nucleotide sequence: TGCAGTGCTAATGAGGGGGACAGATACTACGAGCAGTACTTC.

This clonotype showed up many times. The J gene is TRBJ2-3, the V gene TRBV3-1; 8 bases are a match to TRBD2. There are 15 residues in the CDR3. J gave up 3 bases and V 2 bases, and 4 bases lay outside the gene matches. Germline CDR1 reads LGHDT; CDR2 reads YNNKEL (reference sequence). This CDR3 reads CASSQPGGGTDTQYF. The CDR3, as DNA: TGTGCCAGCAGCCAACCCGGCGGGGGGACAGATACGCAGTATTTT.

This clonotype appeared many times. The chain joins TRBV12-3 or TRBV12-4 to TRBJ2-3; TRBD2 matches 10 bases. Trimming at V came to 7 bases and at J to 6 bases, leaving 10 bases not matched to a gene. The CDR3 is 15 residues long. CDR3 residues: CASNKAGGMFDTQYF. DNA of the CDR3: TGTGCCAGCAACAAAGCGGGGGGGATGTTTGATACGCAGTATTTT.

This clonotype was detected ten times or more. CDR3 protein: CASREKPLPLYGYTF. The CDR3 DNA sequence: TGTGCCAGCAGAGAGAAGCCCTTACCGCTCTATGGCTACACCTTC. V and J are TRBV5-6 and TRBJ1-2; D is unresolved. The CDR3 runs 15 residues. Trimming cost V 5 bases and J 4 bases, with 18 bases left between them. Germline CDR1 reads SGHDT; CDR2 reads YYEEEE. The entire variable domain, with the rest obtained from reference TRBV5-6 and TRBJ1-2, is as follows: DAGVTQSPTHLIKTRGQQVTLRCSPKSGHDTVSWYQQALGQGPQFIFQYYEEEERQRGNFPDRFSGHQFPNYSSELNVNALLLGDSALYLCASREKPLPLYGYTFGSGTRLTVV.

This clonotype was detected ten times or more. The gene calls are TRBV9 and TRBJ2-3; D gene unclear. Germline V lookup: CDR1 SGDLS, CDR2 YYNGEE. V lost 4 bases, J lost 2 bases, and 11 bases lay in between. CDR3 length: 14 residues. Here the CDR3 DNA reads TGTGCCAGCAGCCTACGACCGGCCACAGATACGCAGTATTTT. This gives the protein CASSLRPATDTQYF.

This clonotype has ten or more counts. The gene calls are TRBV20-1 and TRBJ2-3; TRBD2 agrees at 9 bases. V shed 6 bases, J shed 3 bases, and the junction held 10 bases outside the gene matches. Germline lookup yields CDR1 DFQATT and CDR2 SNEGSKA (reference sequence). This CDR3 has 15 amino acids. CDR3 protein: CSAPYYSGGTDTQYF. CDR3 nucleotides: TGCAGTGCGCCCTACTATAGCGGGGGAACAGATACGCAGTATTTT.

This clonotype was found many times. The rearrangement links TRBV20-1 to TRBJ2-2; D might be TRBD1 (6 bases). Trimming cost V 1 base and J 0 bases, with 9 bases left between them. The CDR3 runs to 15 residues. Germline-derived CDR1 and CDR2 are DFQATT and SNEGSKA (reference sequence). In DNA form, the CDR3 reads TGCAGTGCTAGAGTGGCAGGGGCGAACACCGGGGAGCTGTTTTTT. It codes for CSARVAGANTGELFF.

The table lists this clonotype with many counts. The chain has TRBV10-3 and TRBJ2-3; D possibly uses TRBD1 or TRBD2 (5 bases each). The CDR3 covers 16 residues. Germline loops: CDR1 ENHRY, CDR2 SYGVKD. Trimming removed 6 bases at V and 0 bases at J, with 16 bases between. CDR3 DNA sequence: TGTGCCATCAGCCCTTCCGGGACCCGGAGCACAGATACGCAGTATTTT. Amino acid sequence: CAISPSGTRSTDTQYF.

This clonotype was seen ten or more times. V gene TRBV3-1 combines with J gene TRBJ2-1; no clear D. V lost 0 bases, J lost 4 bases, and 4 bases lay in between. This CDR3 has 13 residues. CDR1 is LGHDT and CDR2 is YNNKEL in the germline V gene (reference sequence). CDR3 sequence (DNA): TGTGCCAGCAGCCAAGATCTATACAATGAGCAGTTCTTC. Protein sequence: CASSQDLYNEQFF.

This clonotype was detected ten times or more. CDR3 in amino acids: CASRTQGTIYGYTF. The CDR3 nucleotides are TGCGCCAGCAGGACCCAGGGGACAATCTATGGCTACACCTTC. The chain recombines TRBV5-1 with TRBJ1-2, with D tentatively TRBD1 (6 bases). There are 14 residues in the CDR3. Germline CDR1 is SGHRS and CDR2 is YFSETQ. Trimming left V 5 bases short and J 4 bases short, with 15 bases between.

This clonotype was seen many times. The V gene is TRBV5-1, the J gene TRBJ1-5; D ambiguous. This CDR3 has 15 residues. V lost 2 bases and J 1 base, leaving 10 bases between the germline ends. Germline CDR1 reads SGHRS; CDR2 reads YFSETQ. The CDR3 spells CASSLGGTSNQPQHF. Here the CDR3 DNA reads TGCGCCAGCAGCTTAGGTGGTACGAGCAATCAGCCCCAGCATTTT.

This clonotype has ten or more counts. This sequence joins TRBV4-1 and TRBJ2-1; 13 bases are a match to TRBD2. The junction had 4 bases not matched to a gene; V was cut back by 7 bases and J by 4 bases. CDR3 size: 15 residues. CDR1 and CDR2 from the germline V gene are MGHRA and YSYEKL. In DNA form, the CDR3 reads TGCGCCAGCACCCGGACTAGCGGGGGTTACAATGAGCAGTTCTTC. This translates into CASTRTSGGYNEQFF.

This clonotype has at least ten counts. The chain joins TRBV20-1 to TRBJ2-5, with D unresolved. Germline lookup yields CDR1 DFQATT and CDR2 SNEGSKA (reference sequence). CDR3 length: 14 amino acids. The V end lost 6 bases, the J end lost 4 bases, and 18 bases lay between the germline ends. The CDR3 is CSAPPSSRLETQYF. DNA for the CDR3: TGCAGTGCACCCCCGTCCAGTCGGCTAGAGACCCAGTACTTC.

This clonotype appeared many times. This rearrangement joins TRBV27 to TRBJ1-6; no firm D call. CDR1 MNHEY and CDR2 SMNVEV come from the germline V gene (reference sequence). Trimming removed 4 bases at V and 0 bases at J, with 4 bases between. The CDR3 consists of 14 residues. The CDR3 coding sequence is TGTGCCAGCAGTTGGAGCTCCTATAATTCACCCCTCCACTTT. Protein product: CASSWSSYNSPLHF.

This clonotype has a handful of counts. The chain is built from TRBV9 and TRBJ2-5; TRBD2 aligns across 15 bases. There are 15 residues in the CDR3. Germline trimming cut 3 bases from V and 5 bases from J; bases unmatched to any gene: 2. CDR1 and CDR2 from the germline V gene are SGDLS and YYNGEE. CDR3 protein: CASSDGLAGGETQYF. The CDR3 nucleotides read TGTGCCAGCAGCGACGGACTAGCGGGGGGGGAGACCCAGTACTTC.

This clonotype occurred many times. V is TRBV2 and J is TRBJ2-5; a weak D match, TRBD2 (5 bases). The CDR3 sequence is 14 residues long. The V end lost 4 bases, the J end lost 1 base, and 10 bases lay between the germline ends. Looked up from germline, CDR1 is SNHLY and CDR2 is FYNNEI. DNA for the CDR3: TGTGCCAGCAGTGGGTGGGAGACCCAAGAGACCCAGTACTTC. Protein sequence: CASSGWETQETQYF.

This clonotype occurred many times. The genes are TRBV7-2 and TRBJ2-3; 10 bases are shared with TRBD2. The CDR3 covers 16 residues. Trimming cost V 4 bases and J 7 bases; bases outside gene matches: 11. The germline V gene has CDR1 SGHTA and CDR2 FQGNSA. CDR3 nucleotide sequence: TGTGCCAGCAGCTCTTCGGAGCGGGGGGGCCCGTATACGCAGTATTTT. Translating gives CASSSSERGGPYTQYF.

This clonotype was seen repeatedly, ten times or more. The chain employs TRBV5-1 and TRBJ2-5, with D unresolved. V was shortened by 7 bases and J by 3 bases, with 19 bases between the two germline ends. The germline V gene has CDR1 SGHRS and CDR2 YFSETQ. The CDR3 consists of 15 residues. The CDR3 loop reads CASHVGAAREETQYF. The DNA for the CDR3 is TGCGCCAGCCACGTGGGCGCAGCTCGGGAAGAGACCCAGTACTTC.

At least ten counts were recorded for this clonotype. This chain uses TRBV20-1 with TRBJ1-2; D not certain. V was shortened by 0 bases and J by 4 bases, with 9 bases between the two germline ends. The CDR3 sequence is 13 residues long. Germline CDR1 is DFQATT and CDR2 is SNEGSKA (reference sequence). As DNA, the CDR3 is TGCAGTGCTAGAGATCAACGGGGCTATGGCTACACCTTC. Its protein is CSARDQRGYGYTF.

This clonotype was recorded at least ten times. The chain couples TRBV10-3 to TRBJ1-2; 7 bases are shared with TRBD1. V was clipped by 7 bases and J by 1 base; unmatched bases: 9. Germline V gives CDR1 ENHRY, CDR2 SYGVKD. The CDR3 loop spans 15 amino acids. CDR3 bases: TGTGCCATCAACGGACAGGACCATCTTAACTATGGCTACACCTTC. Residues: CAINGQDHLNYGYTF.

This clonotype has a count of ten or more. The rearrangement joins TRBV14 to TRBJ2-1; the match to TRBD1 covers 7 bases. Germline V gene lookup returns CDR1 SGHDN and CDR2 FVKESK. The CDR3 runs 16 residues. With 1 base clipped from V and 4 bases from J, the junction kept 7 bases outside the gene matches. The CDR3 is CASSQVGTDRYNEQFF. CDR3 DNA: TGTGCCAGCAGCCAAGTCGGGACAGACAGATACAATGAGCAGTTCTTC.